This TCR beta chain derives from a study of identical twins. This clonotype turned up a few times. The V end lost 0 bases, the J end lost 12 bases, and 21 bases lay between the germline ends. Germline-derived CDR1 and CDR2 are LGHNA and YNFKEQ. This CDR3 has 16 amino acids. A universal primer site came from template switching; cDNA carried unique molecular identifiers. TCRdb re-derived calls from the 5' RACE reads in MiXCR, one entry per CDR3 protein. The repertoire consists of nearly 900,000 distinct CDR3 sequences, with approximately 13% occurring once and the leading ten covering about 1.5%. The sample was also linked to a second study, of yellow fever vaccine responses in identical twins.

The sequencing sample was made of PBMCs. This clonotype originated in a woman aged 18-29 years in good health. V is TRBV4-2 and J is TRBJ2-1; possible D gene TRBD2, 6 bases. The CDR3 loop is CASSQDGDSRLGWQFF. CDR3 nucleotide sequence: TGTGCCAGCAGCCAAGACGGGGACTCTCGGCTGGGTTGGCAGTTCTTC.